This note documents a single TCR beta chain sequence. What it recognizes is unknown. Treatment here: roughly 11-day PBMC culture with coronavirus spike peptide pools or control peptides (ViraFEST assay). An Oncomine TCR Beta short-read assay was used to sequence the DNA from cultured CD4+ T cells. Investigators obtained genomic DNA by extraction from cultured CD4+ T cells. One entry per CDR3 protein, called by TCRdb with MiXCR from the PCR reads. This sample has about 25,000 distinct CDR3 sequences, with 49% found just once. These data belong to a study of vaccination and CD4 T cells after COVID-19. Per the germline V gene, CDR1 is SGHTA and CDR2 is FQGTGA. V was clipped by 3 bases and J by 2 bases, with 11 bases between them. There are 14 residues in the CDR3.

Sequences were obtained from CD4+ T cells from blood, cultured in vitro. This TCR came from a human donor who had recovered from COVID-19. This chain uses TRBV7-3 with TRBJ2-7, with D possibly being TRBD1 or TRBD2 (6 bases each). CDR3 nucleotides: TGTGCCAGCAGCTTTCCGGGGGCAGCCTACGAGCAGTACTTC. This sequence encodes CASSFPGAAYEQYF.